Listed below are T cell receptor beta chains from one sample, sequenced in a study of graft-versus-host responses after intestinal transplantation. Assay used: immunoSEQ multiplex PCR; TCRdb lists only in-frame clones, some missing. The table includes approximately 90,000 clones, roughly 90% detected once. No antigen has been assigned to these receptors. Source: unstimulated CD8+ T cells sorted from spleen or lymph node cells, taken before transplant. All receptors come from a human donor who was the organ donor for an intestinal transplant. CDR3s include the opening cysteine and the closing phenylalanine or tryptophan. The D gene is left open where the match is weak. The size entry is marked missing in some rows and otherwise reads once, few, many or a size class.

d_gene,v_gene,abundance,j_gene,CDR3nt,CDR3aa
.,TRBV6-4,.,TRBJ1-2,TGTGCCAGCAGTGACGGGGAGGGACCTGAAGGCTACACCTTC,CASSDGEGPEGYTF
.,TRBV6-6,.,TRBJ2-7,TGTGCCAGCAGTTACGGGGGCAGCTACGAGCAGTACTTC,CASSYGGSYEQYF
.,TRBV11-2,once,TRBJ1-1,TGTGCCAGCAGCTTAGATCTGGGGCGGGACACTGAAGCTTTCTTT,CASSLDLGRDTEAFF
.,TRBV7-2,.,TRBJ1-2,TGTGCCAGCAGCTTAAGGAACAGTTATGGCTACACCTTC,CASSLRNSYGYTF
.,TRBV15,.,TRBJ1-3,TGTGCCACCAGCAGAGACAGGGGAAACACCATATATTTT,CATSRDRGNTIYF
.,TRBV7-9,.,TRBJ2-5,TGTGCCAGCAAGGGCCCCCTCGCAGAGACCCAGTACTTC,CASKGPLAETQYF
.,TRBV2,.,TRBJ1-4,TGTGCCAGCAGTGACTTGGATAGAAATGAAAAACTGTTTTTT,CASSDLDRNEKLFF
TRBD1,TRBV2,.,TRBJ1-1,TGTGCCAGCAGTGCGTCGGTGATGGGACAGGGGTTGAACACTGAAGCTTTCTTT,CASSASVMGQGLNTEAFF
.,TRBV9,once,TRBJ2-2,TGTGCCAGCACCCTACAACTACGGGACGGCGGGGACACCGGGGAGCTGTTTTTT,CASTLQLRDGGDTGELFF
.,TRBV15,once,TRBJ2-2,TGTGCCACCAGCAGAGATAAGGGGACCGGGGAGCTGTTTTTT,CATSRDKGTGELFF
.,TRBV2,.,TRBJ1-1,TGTGCCAGCAACGTTGAAGAAACGACGGAAGCTTTCTTT,CASNVEETTEAFF
.,TRBV7-6,.,TRBJ2-3,TGTGCCAGCAGCTTAGAGGCAGCGGAGTCAGATACGCAGTATTTT,CASSLEAAESDTQYF
TRBD2,TRBV5-4,.,TRBJ2-3,TGTGCCAGCAGCTCGACTAGCGGGGGGGCCAAAACAGATACGCAGTATTTT,CASSSTSGGAKTDTQYF
.,TRBV5-8,.,TRBJ1-1,TGTGCCAGCAGCTTGGGGACCCGGGACGGATTTATGAACACTGAAGCTTTCTTT,CASSLGTRDGFMNTEAFF
TRBD2,TRBV9,once,TRBJ2-3,TGTGCCAGCAGCGTAGAAGCGGGACGCACAGATACGCAGTATTTT,CASSVEAGRTDTQYF
.,TRBV4-1,.,TRBJ1-1,TGCGCCAGCAGCCAAGGGAAGCTCACTGAAGCTTTCTTT,CASSQGKLTEAFF
.,TRBV19,few,TRBJ2-7,TGTGCCAGTAGTCCGGGGACGTACGAGCAGTACTTC,CASSPGTYEQYF
.,TRBV7-6,.,TRBJ1-5,TGTGCCAGCAGCTTAATTTTGGGCAGGGGTGCAAAACAGCCCCAGCATTTT,CASSLILGRGAKQPQHF
TRBD2,TRBV5-4,.,TRBJ2-1,TGTGCCAGCAGCTTAGCGGGAGGGGTAGTGGATGAGCAGTTCTTC,CASSLAGGVVDEQFF
.,TRBV2,.,TRBJ1-6,TGTGCCAGCAGCCCCCCTAGCAGCTCCTATAATTCACCCCTCCACTTT,CASSPPSSSYNSPLHF
.,TRBV2,.,TRBJ1-6,TGTGCCAGCAGTGGGCAGGGGTGGGATTCACCCCTCCACTTT,CASSGQGWDSPLHF
.,TRBV29-1,.,TRBJ1-2,TGCAGCGTTGAAGCTGCACAGCCTTATGGCTACACCTTC,CSVEAAQPYGYTF
.,TRBV29-1,once,TRBJ1-1,TGCAGCGTTGAAGCGGGGCAGGGGCAGTTTGGGATGAACACTGAAGCTTTCTTT,CSVEAGQGQFGMNTEAFF
.,TRBV5-1,once,TRBJ2-1,TGCGCCAGCAGCTTGGTAGGGGATGAGCAGTTCTTC,CASSLVGDEQFF
TRBD1,TRBV4-1,once,TRBJ1-1,TGCGCCAGCAGCCAGGAGGGACAGGGGCCGAACACTGAAGCTTTCTTT,CASSQEGQGPNTEAFF
TRBD2,TRBV6-6,.,TRBJ2-5,TGTGCCAGCAGTCAGGGACTAGCGTCCTCTCCGGAGACCCAGTACTTC,CASSQGLASSPETQYF
.,TRBV6-5,once,TRBJ1-1,TGTGCCAGCAGTTACTCATGGAACACTGAAGCTTTCTTT,CASSYSWNTEAFF
TRBD2,TRBV5-4,.,TRBJ2-2,TGTGCCAGCAGCTTCGACCCAACCCGGGGGGACACCGGGGAGCTGTTTTTT,CASSFDPTRGDTGELFF
.,TRBV6-5,.,TRBJ2-1,TGTGCCAGCAGTTACGTGGTTAATGAGCAGTTCTTC,CASSYVVNEQFF
.,TRBV7-9,once,TRBJ1-1,TGTGCCAGCAGCCCTCGACAGAACACTGAAGCTTTCTTT,CASSPRQNTEAFF
TRBD2,TRBV4-1,.,TRBJ2-1,TGCGCCAGCAGCCTCACTAGCGGGAGAAGATGGAATGAGCAGTTCTTC,CASSLTSGRRWNEQFF
.,TRBV7-6,.,TRBJ2-5,TGTGCCAGCAGCTCAGGGGAGACCCAGTACTTC,CASSSGETQYF
.,TRBV10-2,.,TRBJ2-4,TGCGCCAGCAGTGAGTCGGGGCTAGCCAAAAACATTCAGTACTTC,CASSESGLAKNIQYF
.,TRBV11-1,.,TRBJ2-2,TGTGCCAGCAGCTTAGCGCACGGGGAGCTGTTTTTT,CASSLAHGELFF
.,TRBV5-4,.,TRBJ1-1,TGTGCCAGCAGCTTGGGTGCAGCTATGAACACTGAAGCTTTCTTT,CASSLGAAMNTEAFF
.,TRBV19,.,TRBJ2-1,TGTGCCAGTAGTCAAACAGGGATCACTGAGCAGTTCTTC,CASSQTGITEQFF
TRBD2,TRBV5-1,.,TRBJ2-1,TGCGCCAGCAGCCCCGGACTAGCACTAAATGAGCAGTTCTTC,CASSPGLALNEQFF
.,TRBV18,.,TRBJ1-1,TGTGCCAGCTCACCACCGGGGGGGTCTGAAGCTTTCTTT,CASSPPGGSEAFF
.,TRBV15,.,TRBJ2-2,TGTGCCACCAGCAGCTGGACCGGGTCCACAACCGGGGAGCTGTTTTTT,CATSSWTGSTTGELFF
.,TRBV5-1,.,TRBJ1-1,TGCGCCAGCAGCGATCAGGGGCCCGGGACTGAAGCTTTCTTT,CASSDQGPGTEAFF
.,TRBV6-1,.,TRBJ2-7,TGTGCCAGCAGTGAAACTGGGTATAGCTCCTACGAGCAGTACTTC,CASSETGYSSYEQYF
TRBD2,TRBV5-1,.,TRBJ2-5,TGCGCCAGCAGCTTAGGGACTAGCGGGGCGAGAATAACCGAGACCCAGTACTTC,CASSLGTSGARITETQYF
.,TRBV4-1,.,TRBJ1-3,TGCGCCAGCAGCCAACAGCTTGGGAACACCATATATTTT,CASSQQLGNTIYF
.,TRBV7-8,.,TRBJ1-5,TGTGCCAGCAGCTCCTCCCCCACCCAGGGCAATCAGCCCCAGCATTTT,CASSSSPTQGNQPQHF
TRBD1,TRBV6-1,.,TRBJ1-4,TGTGCCAGCAGTGAAGGGACAGGGGAAAAACTGTTTTTT,CASSEGTGEKLFF
TRBD1,TRBV29-1,.,TRBJ1-4,TGCAGCGTCTCGGGGACAGGTTCTAATGAAAAACTGTTTTTT,CSVSGTGSNEKLFF